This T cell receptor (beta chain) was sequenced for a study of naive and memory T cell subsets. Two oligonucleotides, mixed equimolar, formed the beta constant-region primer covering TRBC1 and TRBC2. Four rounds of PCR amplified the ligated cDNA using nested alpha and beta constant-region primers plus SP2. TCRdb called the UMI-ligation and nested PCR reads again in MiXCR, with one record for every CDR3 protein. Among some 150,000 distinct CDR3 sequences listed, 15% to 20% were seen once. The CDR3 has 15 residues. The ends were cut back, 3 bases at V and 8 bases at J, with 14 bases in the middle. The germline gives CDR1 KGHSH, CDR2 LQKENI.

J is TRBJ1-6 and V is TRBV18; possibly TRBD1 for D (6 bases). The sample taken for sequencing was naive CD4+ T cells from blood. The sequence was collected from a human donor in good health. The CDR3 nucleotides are TGTGCCAGCTCACCGGACCTAACAGGGTATTCACCCCTCCACTTT. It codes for CASSPDLTGYSPLHF. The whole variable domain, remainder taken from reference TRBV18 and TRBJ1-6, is NAGVMQNPRHLVRRRGQEARLRCSPMKGHSHVYWYRQLPEEGLKFMVYLQKENIIDESGMPKERFSAEFPKEGPSILRIQQVVRGDSAAYFCASSPDLTGYSPLHFGNGTRLTVT.